A selection of T cell receptor beta chains follows, all from one sample in a study of shared clonotypes between healthy human individuals. TCRdb's copy holds only in-frame clones and misses some; the assay was immunoSEQ multiplex PCR. The table records about 2.3 million clones, just over 90% of them present only once. Sequencing input: naive CD4+ T cells from PBMCs. The receptors shown here come from a man between 18 and 35 years old in good health. Some clones in this sample may be carry-over from other donors' samples. Each CDR3 is given with its conserved first and last residue. The D gene is left open where the match is weak. For some rows the clone size is stated as once, few or many, or as a class when expanded; others skip it.

j_call,v_call,d_call,clone_size,cdr3_nt,cdr3_aa
TRBJ2-2,TRBV10-3,TRBD2,-,TGTGCCACACGGGAGCGGGAGGGTAACACCGGGGAGCTGTTTTTT,CATREREGNTGELFF
TRBJ2-7,TRBV5-1,-,-,TGCGCCAGCAGCTTGGCAGATGTCTACGAGCAGTACTTC,CASSLADVYEQYF
TRBJ2-2,TRBV4-1,-,-,TGCGCCAGCAGCCAACCGGGACTCGCCCCCAACAGCAGGGAGCTGTTTTTT,CASSQPGLAPNSRELFF
TRBJ1-6,TRBV2,-,-,TGTGCCACAGCCCTCTCCTATAATTCACCCCTCCACTTT,CATALSYNSPLHF
TRBJ2-1,TRBV5-6,-,-,TGTGCCAGCAGCCGGCCTTTTTCTACGTACAATGAGCAGTTCTTC,CASSRPFSTYNEQFF
TRBJ1-2,TRBV28,TRBD1,-,TGTGCCAGCAGTTCGGGACAGGGATATGGCTACACCTTC,CASSSGQGYGYTF
TRBJ2-2,TRBV5-6,-,-,TGTGCCAGCAGCCCTCGGGCGTCTGCGAACACCGGGGAGCTGTTTTTT,CASSPRASANTGELFF
TRBJ2-2,TRBV14,TRBD2,-,TGTGCCAGCAGCCTCCTAGCGGGAAACACCGGGGAGCTGTTTTTT,CASSLLAGNTGELFF
TRBJ2-7,TRBV7-3,-,-,TGTGCCAGCAGCTTAATGCCAGGGTACGAGCAGTACTTC,CASSLMPGYEQYF
TRBJ2-7,TRBV7-9,-,-,TGTGCCAGCAGCTTAGATCCGGGGACCAACTACGAGCAGTACTTC,CASSLDPGTNYEQYF
TRBJ2-7,TRBV5-1,-,-,TGCGCCAGCAGCCCCGGAGGTACACGAGGGAGCGAGCAGTACTTC,CASSPGGTRGSEQYF
TRBJ2-1,TRBV5-6,TRBD2,-,TGTGCCAGCAGCTTACGACTAGCGGGGTACAATGAGCAGTTCTTC,CASSLRLAGYNEQFF
TRBJ2-7,TRBV29-1,-,-,TGCAGCGTATTGACAGGAGCCTACGAGCAGTACTTC,CSVLTGAYEQYF
TRBJ1-5,TRBV19,TRBD1,-,TGTGCCAGTAGTATTTGGACAGGAGGAGCCAATCAGCCCCAGCATTTT,CASSIWTGGANQPQHF
TRBJ2-7,TRBV4-2,TRBD2,few,TGTGCCAGCAGCCAAGATAAACTAGCGGGAGGGAGGGAGCAGTACTTC,CASSQDKLAGGREQYF
TRBJ1-4,TRBV10-3,-,-,TGTGCCATCAGTGCCCTCGACGGCTCAACTAATGAAAAACTGTTTTTT,CAISALDGSTNEKLFF
TRBJ2-3,TRBV5-4,-,-,TGTGCCACAGGCACAGATACGCAGTATTTT,CATGTDTQYF
TRBJ2-7,TRBV28,TRBD1,-,TGTGCCAGCAGTTCCCCCGGGACAGGGGAGGCCGAGCAGTACTTC,CASSSPGTGEAEQYF
TRBJ1-2,TRBV30,-,-,TGTGCCTGGAGTGTGCGGGCAGGGACCTATGGCTACACCTTC,CAWSVRAGTYGYTF
TRBJ2-2,TRBV2,TRBD1,-,TGTGCCAGCGGCGACAGGGCCGGCACCGGGGAGCTGTTTTTT,CASGDRAGTGELFF
TRBJ2-3,TRBV27,-,-,TGTGCCAGCAGCCCTATCGTGGCGGGCACAGATACGCAGTATTTT,CASSPIVAGTDTQYF
TRBJ2-3,TRBV20-1,-,-,TGCAGTGCGTTGGGCCCGGATACGCAGTATTTT,CSALGPDTQYF